The 12 T cell receptor beta chains below come from one sample, sequenced in a study of blood T cell repertoires in COVID-19. Profiled with immunoSEQ multiplex PCR; TCRdb holds only in-frame clones, not every one. The sample records 60,000 to 75,000 clones, roughly nine tenths being singletons. The sequenced sample was peripheral blood. Receptor source: a woman of 80 years or more with acute or convalescent COVID-19.

This clone has a handful of counts. The chain is built from TRBV14 and TRBJ1-1, with 8 bases fitting TRBD1. J was trimmed by 7 bases and V by 3 bases; bases with no gene match: 7. The germline V gene encodes CDR1 SGHDN and CDR2 FVKESK. The CDR3 consists of 14 residues. The CDR3 is CASSQELTGVEAFF. CDR3 nucleotides: TGTGCCAGCAGCCAGGAATTGACAGGGGTTGAAGCTTTCTTT.

The chain carries TRBV28 and TRBJ1-1; D remains ambiguous. Trimming left V 6 bases short and J 6 bases short, with 11 bases between. The CDR3 spans 12 residues. In germline, CDR1 is MDHEN, CDR2 SYDVKM. CDR3 nucleotide sequence: TGTGCCAGCAGGGAGCAGTTGGCTGAAGCTTTCTTT. It yields the protein CASREQLAEAFF. Using reference TRBV28 and TRBJ1-1 for the parts outside the CDR3, the full variable domain is DVKVTQSSRYLVKRTGEKVFLECVQDMDHENMFWYRQDPGLGLRLIYFSYDVKMKEKGDIPEGYSVSREKKERFSLILESASTNQTSMYLCASREQLAEAFFGQGTRLTVV.

V and J are TRBV7-2 and TRBJ1-5; D ambiguous. The V gene's germline CDR1 is SGHTA and CDR2 FQGNSA. The CDR3 has 13 residues. V was pared by 5 bases and J by 8 bases, with 13 bases between. CDR3 in DNA: TGTGCCAGCAGCCCGAGCCCCGGGGAGCCCCAGCATTTT. Its protein is CASSPSPGEPQHF.

The rearrangement joins TRBV5-1 to TRBJ1-4; D is unresolved. V lost 3 bases to trimming and J lost 8 bases, with 11 bases between them. The CDR3 sequence is 13 residues long. Germline V gene data show CDR1 as SGHRS and CDR2 as YFSETQ. In DNA, the CDR3 is TGCGCCAGCAGCTCCGCAGGTGACGAAAAACTGTTTTTT. It specifies CASSSAGDEKLFF.

In DNA, the CDR3 is TGTGCCATCAGCGCAGGGACAGATACGCAGTATTTT. This sequence encodes CAISAGTDTQYF. This chain uses TRBV10-3 with TRBJ2-3; possible D gene TRBD1, 5 bases. CDR1 and CDR2 (germline): ENHRY, SYGVKD. The CDR3 spans 12 residues. V was clipped by 6 bases and J by 3 bases, with 7 bases between them.

J is TRBJ1-2 and V is TRBV27; 8 nucleotides align to TRBD1. The CDR3 has 16 amino acids. The V segment lost 8 bases and the J segment 5 bases; nucleotides outside the gene matches: 16. Per germline, CDR1 MNHEY and CDR2 SMNVEV (reference sequence). CDR3 loop: CASRYPTGTGMYGYTF. In nucleotides, the CDR3 is TGTGCCAGCCGCTACCCTACCGGGACAGGCATGTATGGCTACACCTTC.

The chain combines TRBV9 with TRBJ2-3; D possibly corresponds to TRBD2 (5 bases). The CDR3 covers 18 residues. Germline V gene lookup returns CDR1 SGDLS and CDR2 YYNGEE. Trimming left V 3 bases short and J 6 bases short, with 26 bases between. The CDR3 protein is CASSALSLSAPFMDTQYF. The CDR3, as DNA: TGTGCCAGCAGCGCCCTCTCCCTTAGCGCCCCCTTTATGGATACGCAGTATTTT.

This clone was seen just once. This chain links TRBV9 with TRBJ1-6, with D hard to call. CDR1 and CDR2 from the germline V gene are SGDLS and YYNGEE. Trimming removed 3 bases at V and 7 bases at J, with 8 bases between. The length of the CDR3 is 13 residues. As DNA, the CDR3 is TGTGCCAGCAGCGGAGGTGCCAATTCACCCCTCCACTTT. Translation: CASSGGANSPLHF.

There are a few counts of this clone. The J gene is TRBJ2-3, the V gene TRBV12-5; the D is unclear. This CDR3 has 13 amino acids. V gave up 1 base and J gave up 4 bases, with 6 bases separating them. Looked up from germline, CDR1 is LGHNT and CDR2 is FRNRAP. The DNA of the CDR3 is TGTGCTAGTGGTTTGGCCGACTCAGATACGCAGTATTTT. It yields the protein CASGLADSDTQYF.

CDR3 nucleotides: TGTGCCAGCAGCCAGGAGGCGGGTCAGCCCCAGCATTTT. Protein sequence: CASSQEAGQPQHF. The chain is built from TRBV3-1 (or the pseudogene TRBV3-2) and TRBJ1-5; D remains ambiguous. Trimming shortened V by 3 bases and J by 6 bases, and 9 bases separated the two germline ends. The germline gives CDR1 LGHDT, CDR2 YNNKEL (reference sequence). The CDR3 contains 13 residues.

This chain connects TRBV24-1 to TRBJ1-1; unclear D gene. The CDR3 contains 14 residues. Trimming shortened V by 7 bases and J by 1 base, and 12 bases separated the two germline ends. Germline V lookup: CDR1 KGHDR, CDR2 SFDVKD. CDR3 coding DNA: TGTGCCACCAGCAGAGGAGGCTGGAACACTGAAGCTTTCTTT. The encoded protein is CATSRGGWNTEAFF.

This clone has a single count. The chain uses TRBV7-2 and TRBJ1-3; D perhaps matches TRBD1 (5 bases). Deletions cut 5 bases from V and 9 bases from J, with 14 bases between. The CDR3 totals 13 residues. In germline, CDR1 is SGHTA, CDR2 FQGNSA. The CDR3 sequence is CASSSGPQATIYF. Written as DNA, the CDR3 is TGTGCCAGCAGCAGCGGGCCACAGGCCACCATATATTTT.